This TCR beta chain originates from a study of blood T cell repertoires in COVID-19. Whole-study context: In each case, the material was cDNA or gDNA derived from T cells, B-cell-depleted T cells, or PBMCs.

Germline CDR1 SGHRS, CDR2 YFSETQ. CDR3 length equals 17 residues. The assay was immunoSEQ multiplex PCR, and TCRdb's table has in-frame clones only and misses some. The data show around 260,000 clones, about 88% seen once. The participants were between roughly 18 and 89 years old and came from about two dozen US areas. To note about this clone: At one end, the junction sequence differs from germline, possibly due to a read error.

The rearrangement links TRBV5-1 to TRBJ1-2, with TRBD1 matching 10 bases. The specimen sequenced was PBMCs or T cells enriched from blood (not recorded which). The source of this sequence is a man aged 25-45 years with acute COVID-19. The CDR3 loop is CASSSYLRDRGSYGYTF. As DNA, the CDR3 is TGTGCCAGCAGCTCCTATCTCCGGGACAGGGGTAGCTATGGCTACACCTTC.